This T cell receptor (beta chain) was obtained from a study of cytomegalovirus exposure and HLA in healthy donors. Study-wide results and caveats: Relative to equally common others, HLA-associated TCR beta chains showed greater clonal expansion in a later analysis. CMV serostatus stood as the only immune exposure information on hand.

About this clone: Its antigen is unknown.

Vbeta (60) and Jbeta (13) primers were used in the PCR. The table came from immunoSEQ multiplex PCR; TCRdb's copy has only in-frame clones and leaves some out. Found here are under 150,000 clones, 82% of them singletons; the top ten hold 2.5%. The CDR3 consists of 15 residues. V was pared by 7 bases and J by 1 base, with 9 bases of the junction left unmatched. The germline CDR1 and CDR2 sequences are SNHLY and FYNNEI. The sample consisted of PBMCs. This chain links TRBV2 with TRBJ1-1; 7 bases match TRBD1. The clonotype originates from a woman between 18 and 29 years old in good health and CMV-seronegative. The CDR3 is CASTPNRGPNTEAFF. In nucleotides, the CDR3 is TGTGCCAGCACTCCAAACAGGGGACCGAACACTGAAGCTTTCTTT.